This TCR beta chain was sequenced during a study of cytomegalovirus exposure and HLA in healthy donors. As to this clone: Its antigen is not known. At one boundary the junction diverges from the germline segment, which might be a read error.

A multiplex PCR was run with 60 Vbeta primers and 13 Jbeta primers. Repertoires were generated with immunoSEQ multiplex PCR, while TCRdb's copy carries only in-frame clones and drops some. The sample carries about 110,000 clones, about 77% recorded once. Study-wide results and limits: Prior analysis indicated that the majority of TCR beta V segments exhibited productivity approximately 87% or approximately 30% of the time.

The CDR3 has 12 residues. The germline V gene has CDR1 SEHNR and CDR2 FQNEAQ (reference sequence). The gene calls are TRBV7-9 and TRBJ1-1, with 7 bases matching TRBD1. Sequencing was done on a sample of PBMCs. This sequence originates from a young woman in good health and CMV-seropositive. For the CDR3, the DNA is TGTTCCAGCAGCATACAGGGGACTGAAGCTTTCTTT. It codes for CSSSIQGTEAFF.